This record covers a single T cell receptor (beta chain). The antigen remains unidentified. The source of the sample is a study of type 1 regulatory T cells. TCRdb re-derived calls from the reads in MiXCR, one entry per CDR3 protein. The sample carries about 65,000 distinct CDR3 sequences, roughly half recorded once. CDR3 size: 14 residues. V lost 7 bases and J lost 3, with 16 bases in between. The germline CDR1 and CDR2 sequences are SGHTA and FQGNSA. V and J are TRBV7-2 and TRBJ2-7; D is unclear. This receptor was obtained from a human donor in good health. Sequencing used cultured non-Tr1 T cells, either the whole culture or a sorted T cell fraction (not recorded which). The DNA for the CDR3 is TGTGCCAGCACATCATACATCGGGTACTACGAGCAGTACTTC. Protein sequence: CASTSYIGYYEQYF.